Listed below are T cell receptor beta chains from one sample, sequenced in a study of cytomegalovirus exposure and HLA in healthy donors. Repertoires were generated with immunoSEQ multiplex PCR, while TCRdb's copy carries only in-frame clones and drops some. The repertoire includes roughly 160,000 clones, approximately 80% of them detected once, and 3% to 4.5% sits in the top ten. The sample taken for sequencing was PBMCs. The receptor source for this set is a man aged 25 to 45 in good health and CMV-seropositive. The CDR3 runs from the conserved cysteine through the conserved F or W.

v_gene: TRBV5-1
j_gene: TRBJ2-2
CDR3aa: CASSLETTRNTGELFF

v_gene: TRBV7-3
j_gene: TRBJ1-1
CDR3aa: CASSLQGGNTEAFF

v_gene: TRBV18
j_gene: TRBJ1-5
CDR3aa: CASSPLDNQPQHF

v_gene: TRBV18
j_gene: TRBJ2-3
CDR3aa: CASSPISGGTTDTQYF

v_gene: TRBV27
j_gene: TRBJ1-1
CDR3aa: CASSPTGAEAFF

v_gene: TRBV10-2
j_gene: TRBJ1-1
CDR3aa: CASSETEWTEAFF

v_gene: TRBV29-1
j_gene: TRBJ1-1
CDR3aa: CSVGQNTEAFF

v_gene: TRBV5-4
j_gene: TRBJ2-5
CDR3aa: CASSQGQGEETQYF

v_gene: TRBV5-1
j_gene: TRBJ2-7
CDR3aa: CASSLNRVYEQYF

v_gene: TRBV5-1
j_gene: TRBJ2-1
CDR3aa: CASSLDSLNEQFF

v_gene: TRBV11-2
j_gene: TRBJ2-3
CDR3aa: CASSPTSATDTQYF

v_gene: TRBV7-6
j_gene: TRBJ2-7
CDR3aa: CASSPSGTGGGEQYF

v_gene: TRBV10-3
j_gene: TRBJ2-7
CDR3aa: CAISPGQGYEQYF

v_gene: TRBV9
j_gene: TRBJ2-5
CDR3aa: CASTEAGGESGETQYF

v_gene: TRBV28
j_gene: TRBJ1-6
CDR3aa: CASSFGQGNNSPLHF

v_gene: TRBV27
j_gene: TRBJ2-1
CDR3aa: CASSLNTGVDEQFF

v_gene: TRBV5-1
j_gene: TRBJ2-3
CDR3aa: CASSLVSAGRSDTQYF